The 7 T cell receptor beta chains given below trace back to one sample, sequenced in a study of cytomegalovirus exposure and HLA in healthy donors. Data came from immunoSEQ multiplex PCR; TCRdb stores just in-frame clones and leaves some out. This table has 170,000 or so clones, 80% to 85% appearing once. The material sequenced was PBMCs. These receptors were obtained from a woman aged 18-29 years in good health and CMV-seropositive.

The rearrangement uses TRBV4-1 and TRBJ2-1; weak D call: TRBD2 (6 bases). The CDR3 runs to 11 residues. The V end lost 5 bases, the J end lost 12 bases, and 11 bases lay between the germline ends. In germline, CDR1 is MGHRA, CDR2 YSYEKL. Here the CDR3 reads CASSSRRGQFF. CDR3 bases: TGCGCCAGCAGCTCCAGGAGGGGGCAGTTCTTC.

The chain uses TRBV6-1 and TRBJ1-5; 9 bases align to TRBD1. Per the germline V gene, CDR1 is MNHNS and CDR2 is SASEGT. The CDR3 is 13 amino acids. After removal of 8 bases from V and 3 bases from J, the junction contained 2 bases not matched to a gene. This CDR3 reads CASRTGDNQPQHF. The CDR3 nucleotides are TGTGCCAGCCGGACAGGGGACAATCAGCCCCAGCATTTT.

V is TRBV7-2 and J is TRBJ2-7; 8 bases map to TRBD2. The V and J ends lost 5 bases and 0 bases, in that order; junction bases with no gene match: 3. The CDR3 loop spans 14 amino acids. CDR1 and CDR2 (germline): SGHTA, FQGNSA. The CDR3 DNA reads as TGTGCCAGCAGCCCCGGACTAGCCTCCTACGAGCAGTACTTC. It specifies CASSPGLASYEQYF.

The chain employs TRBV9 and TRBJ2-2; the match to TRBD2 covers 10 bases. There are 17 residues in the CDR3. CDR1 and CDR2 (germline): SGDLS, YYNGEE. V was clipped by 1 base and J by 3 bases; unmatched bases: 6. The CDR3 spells CASSVSLAGAHTGELFF. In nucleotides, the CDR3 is TGTGCCAGCAGCGTAAGTCTAGCGGGGGCGCACACCGGGGAGCTGTTTTTT.

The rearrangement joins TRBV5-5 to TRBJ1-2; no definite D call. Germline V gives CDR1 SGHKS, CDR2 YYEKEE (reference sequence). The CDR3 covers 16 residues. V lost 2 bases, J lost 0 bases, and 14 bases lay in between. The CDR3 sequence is CASSLGFGASNYGYTF. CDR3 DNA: TGTGCCAGCAGCTTAGGTTTTGGAGCCTCTAACTATGGCTACACCTTC.

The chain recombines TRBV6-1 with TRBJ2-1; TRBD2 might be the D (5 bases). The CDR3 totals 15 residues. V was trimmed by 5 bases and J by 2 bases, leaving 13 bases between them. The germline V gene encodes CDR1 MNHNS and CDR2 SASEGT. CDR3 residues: CASSPFGVAYNEQFF. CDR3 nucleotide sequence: TGTGCCAGCAGTCCATTCGGGGTCGCCTACAATGAGCAGTTCTTC.

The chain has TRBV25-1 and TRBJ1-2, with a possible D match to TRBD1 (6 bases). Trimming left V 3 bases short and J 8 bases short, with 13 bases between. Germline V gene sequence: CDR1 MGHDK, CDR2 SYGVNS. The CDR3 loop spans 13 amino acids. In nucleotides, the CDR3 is TGTGCCAGCAGTGACACAGGGAATCGAGGCTACACCTTC. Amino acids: CASSDTGNRGYTF.